Listed below are T cell receptor beta chains from one sample, sequenced in a study of vaccination and CD4 T cells after COVID-19. These TCRs are of unknown antigen specificity. One entry per CDR3 protein, called by TCRdb with MiXCR from the PCR reads. The sample has 20,000 or so distinct CDR3 sequences, 51% seen once; the top ten hold roughly 10%. The specimen comprised CD4+ T cells from blood, cultured in vitro, sampled before SARS-CoV-2 vaccination. The receptors were sampled from a human donor who had recovered from COVID-19. Both conserved end residues are part of each CDR3.

>13|TRBV6-4
CASSDSTSGELFF
>15|TRBV20-1
CSAYYSFGGGTEAFF
>14|TRBV20-1
CSALRDSSTDTQYF
>14|TRBV6-1
CASSPAGVRDTQYF
>15|TRBV6-5
CASSYNRGRSSPLHF
>17|TRBV6-2/TRBV6-3
CASSYTFDRGWTGELFF
>14|TRBV20-1
CSASRGEYGETQYF
>19|TRBV6-1
CASSGGTSGRAPMYNEQFF
>13|TRBV7-3
CASSPTGTETQYF
>13|TRBV20-1
CSAAGQNQETQYF
>16|TRBV24-1
CATSATGGVLTDTQYF
>17|TRBV6-1
CASSEAKGAWYTDTQYF
>13|TRBV7-8
CASSLERLETQYF
>14|TRBV7-9
CASSLRQMNTEAFF
>17|TRBV6-1
CASSRELLTSGSYEQYF
>15|TRBV28
CASSFTDGTIYGYTF
>16|TRBV6-4
CASSDSKGRGADTQYF
>13|TRBV19
CASSIQVHQPQHF
>14|TRBV11-3
CASSRTTNTGELFF
>14|TRBV20-1
CSARVSGIPYEQYF
>11|TRBV24-1
CATKQSDTQYF
>12|TRBV20-1
CSARDRVTEAFF
>15|TRBV30
CAWGAGTSGQETQYF
>15|TRBV28
CASSLPHRLDNEQFF
>16|TRBV10-3
CAISESMWGAGNEQFF
>14|TRBV18
CASSPPTSLNEQFF
>12|TRBV2
CASSRDGYEQYF
>18|TRBV20-1
CSASPARTSGANTGELFF
>13|TRBV20-1
CSARGTGNYGYTF
>15|TRBV5-1
CASSLEAGNTGELFF
>13|TRBV6-2/TRBV6-3
CASSKTSYNEQFF
>12|TRBV20-1
CSAKGRQETQYF
>12|TRBV6-5
CASSSAGAEAFF
>13|TRBV20-1
CSARRGRVSEAFF
>13|TRBV20-1
CSASRRGHGEQYF
>19|TRBV6-1
CASSEFVGQGLFRSYEQYF
>15|TRBV7-2
CASSLGGTATYEQYF
>20|TRBV7-3
CASNSPPTGLAGGGTDTQYF
>17|TRBV7-6
CASRGLGSGQGTDTQYF
>15|TRBV6-4
CASSDSSSGIDEQFF
>13|TRBV20-1
CSARTSGTAEQYF